A single sample gave rise to the 9 T cell receptor beta chains below, sequenced in a study of cytomegalovirus exposure and HLA in healthy donors. This PCR relied on a set of 60 Vbeta primers and 13 Jbeta primers. Produced via immunoSEQ multiplex PCR; TCRdb's table is partial and in-frame only. The table includes about 160,000 clones, 79% detected once. The sequenced sample consisted of PBMCs. The receptors here all came from a man between 40 and 49 years old in good health and CMV-seronegative.

The J gene is TRBJ2-1, the V gene TRBV9; TRBD2 aligns across 11 bases. V lost 2 bases to trimming and J lost 10 bases; unmatched junction nucleotides: 5. CDR1 and CDR2 from the germline V gene are SGDLS and YYNGEE. The CDR3 sequence is 14 residues long. The CDR3 sequence is CASSVLAGGGEQFF. The DNA for the CDR3 is TGTGCCAGCAGCGTGCTAGCGGGAGGAGGGGAGCAGTTCTTC.

This clone has just a few counts. V usage is TRBV11-2 and J usage is TRBJ2-7; 11 bases align to TRBD2. Germline-derived CDR1 and CDR2 are SGHAT and FQNNGV. V lost 5 bases and J lost 6; bases outside the gene matches: 9. The CDR3 length is 15 residues. CDR3 loop: CASSPHPGLAAEQYF. The DNA for the CDR3 is TGTGCCAGCAGCCCACACCCGGGACTAGCGGCCGAGCAGTACTTC.

The chain joins TRBV6-1 to TRBJ2-7; D possibly corresponds to TRBD1 (5 bases). The CDR3 consists of 15 residues. Trimming left V 4 bases short and J 3 bases short, with 16 bases between. CDR1 and CDR2 from the germline V gene are MNHNS and SASEGT. Here the CDR3 DNA reads TGTGCCAGCAGTGCGATGACAGCCCCGTTCTACGAGCAGTACTTC. Its protein is CASSAMTAPFYEQYF.

CDR3 in amino acids: CASSSMKTGSGPGELFF. Written as DNA, the CDR3 is TGTGCCAGCAGTTCTATGAAGACAGGGAGTGGGCCCGGGGAGCTGTTTTTT. This chain connects TRBV27 to TRBJ2-2; TRBD1 aligns across 7 bases. Germline V lookup: CDR1 MNHEY, CDR2 SMNVEV (reference sequence). The CDR3 spans 17 residues. V shed 4 bases and J 6 bases; nucleotides not matched to a gene: 14.

The chain uses TRBV19 and TRBJ2-4; possibly TRBD2 for D (5 bases). The CDR3 spans 14 residues. In germline, CDR1 is LNHDA, CDR2 SQIVND (reference sequence). Deletions cut 5 bases from V and 7 bases from J, with 15 bases between. CDR3 DNA sequence: TGTGCCAGTAGTCCCGTCGGGCGGGTTAACATTCAGTACTTC. Encoded protein: CASSPVGRVNIQYF.

V gene TRBV6-7 combines with J gene TRBJ2-1, with a tentative D call TRBD1 (7 bases). TRBV6-7 is an ORF, and what it does is uncertain. V lost 3 bases and J lost 4, with 13 bases in between. The CDR3 consists of 15 residues. The CDR3 protein is CASSYRAGGYNEQFF. CDR3 DNA: TGTGCCAGCAGTTATAGGGCAGGGGGGTACAATGAGCAGTTCTTC.

The gene calls are TRBV27 and TRBJ2-1; 12 nucleotides align to TRBD2. This CDR3 is built from 16 residues. The J segment lost 6 bases and the V segment lost 2 bases, leaving 5 bases of the junction unmatched. Germline CDR1 is MNHEY and CDR2 is SMNVEV (reference sequence). CDR3 protein: CASSLRLAGAINEQFF. CDR3 DNA sequence: TGTGCCAGCAGTTTAAGACTAGCGGGAGCGATCAATGAGCAGTTCTTC.

The V gene is TRBV28, the J gene TRBJ2-4; D is perhaps TRBD2 (5 bases). The CDR3 sequence is 13 residues long. V was shortened by 6 bases and J by 7 bases, with 13 bases between the two germline ends. CDR1 is MDHEN, CDR2 SYDVKM, per germline. CDR3: CASRSGVVNIQYF. CDR3 bases: TGTGCCAGCAGAAGCGGCGTAGTGAACATTCAGTACTTC.

The chain joins TRBV10-3 to TRBJ2-3, with 9 bases that match TRBD1. The CDR3 length is 15 residues. Germline V CDR1 and CDR2: ENHRY, SYGVKD. The V gene end was trimmed by 0 bases and the J gene end by 6 bases; junction bases not matched to a gene: 4. The CDR3 region is CAISESGTGSDTQYF. In DNA form, the CDR3 reads TGTGCCATCAGTGAGTCTGGGACAGGGTCTGATACGCAGTATTTT.